Presented here are 15 T cell receptor beta chains from one specimen sequenced in a study of low-dose radiotherapy and immunotherapy resistance in tumors. Primers used for first-strand cDNA, a TRAV- and TRBV-specific set, covered both alpha and beta chains. TCR amplification used roughly 21 PCR cycles, a constant-region primer and a V-primer adapter. TCRdb reprocessed the reads with MiXCR, giving one entry per CDR3 protein. The table lists tens of thousands of distinct CDR3 sequences, less than 30% of them singletons. Time point described: after trial treatment. Treatment in this sample: LDRT plus nivolumab, ipilimumab, low-dose cyclophosphamide and aspirin (RACIN trial). Sequenced material: PBMCs, taken after low-dose radiotherapy plus immunotherapy. The source of these receptors is a male donor with prostate cancer.

As to this clonotype: The junction differs from germline at one of its ends, possibly a read error. The chain uses TRBV10-3 and TRBJ1-2; perhaps TRBD1 as D (5 bases). This CDR3 contains 14 residues. Germline V gene sequence: CDR1 ENHRY, CDR2 SYGVKD. CDR3 in amino acids: CAITWGGTNYGDTF. The CDR3 DNA is TGTGCCATCACCTGGGGGGGAACCAACTATGGCGACACCTTC.

Regarding this clonotype: The junction does not match germline at one end; this may be a read error. This chain connects TRBV6-2 or TRBV6-3 to TRBJ2-3; D may be TRBD2 (5 bases). CDR1 and CDR2 from the germline V gene are MNHEY and SVGEGT. The CDR3 is 17 residues long. The CDR3 loop is CASSYTKAASSTHTQYF. The CDR3 coding sequence is TGTGCCAGCAGTTACACGAAGGCAGCCTCTAGCACACATACGCAGTATTTT.

A note on this clonotype: This probably arose from a read error, given a far larger clone one base away. This sequence joins TRBV5-5 and TRBJ2-5; possibly TRBD2 for D (5 bases). The germline gives CDR1 SGHKS, CDR2 YYEKEE (reference sequence). V lost 0 bases to trimming and J lost 11 bases, with 20 bases between them. The CDR3 runs to 15 residues. The CDR3 bases are TGTGCCAGCAGCTTGGATGTAGCGTCGTACAATGAGCAGTACTTC. Its translation: CASSLDVASYNEQYF.

This clonotype was observed a single time. The chain uses TRBV6-2 or TRBV6-3 and TRBJ1-4; D ambiguous. Trimming stripped 3 bases from V and 8 bases from J, with 13 bases between. This CDR3 is 14 amino acids long. Germline values: CDR1 MNHEY, CDR2 SVGEGT. The CDR3 loop reads CASSYSDREEKLFF. In DNA form, the CDR3 reads TGTGCCAGCAGTTATTCAGACCGGGAGGAAAAACTGTTTTTT.

This clonotype occurred a few times. The chain links TRBV28 to TRBJ1-2, with 8 bases matching TRBD1. The CDR3 contains 16 residues. The J segment lost 8 bases and the V segment lost 6 bases, leaving 17 bases of the junction unmatched. Germline CDR1 reads MDHEN; CDR2 reads SYDVKM. The CDR3 sequence is CASSLGAGGSSGGYTF. CDR3 sequence (DNA): TGTGCCAGCAGCCTCGGGGCAGGGGGCTCCTCTGGGGGCTACACCTTC.

In its sample, this clonotype was seen many times. This sequence joins TRBV24-1 and TRBJ2-5, with no clear D. Trimming stripped 3 bases from V and 4 bases from J, with 2 bases between. The CDR3 has 11 residues. From germline, CDR1 is KGHDR and CDR2 SFDVKD. The DNA for the CDR3 is TGTGCCACCAGTGATCTAGAGACCCAGTACTTC. Residues: CATSDLETQYF.

This chain's CDR3 is CASGTQPSYEQYF. The CDR3 DNA sequence: TGTGCCTCCGGGACACAACCCTCCTACGAGCAGTACTTC. The J gene is TRBJ2-7, the V gene TRBV27, with TRBD1 as a possible D gene (6 bases). Trimming took off 11 bases at V and 0 bases at J, with 14 bases between the two ends. The germline CDR1 and CDR2 sequences are MNHEY and SMNVEV (reference sequence). The CDR3 runs 13 residues.

Comment on this clonotype: A far larger clone differs by one base, so this is likely a read error. J is TRBJ2-2 and V is TRBV3-1; D possibly corresponds to TRBD2 (5 bases). The CDR3 contains 14 residues. V lost 8 bases and J lost 4, with 14 bases in between. Germline CDR1 LGHDT, CDR2 YNNKEL (reference sequence). For the CDR3, the DNA is TGTGCCAGCGGGCAGGACTTGAGCACCGGGGAGCTGTTTTTT. Translated: CASGQDLSTGELFF.

This clonotype was detected ten times or more. The rearrangement joins TRBV3-1 to TRBJ1-1, with no clear D. The CDR3 runs 17 residues. The germline V gene encodes CDR1 LGHDT and CDR2 YNNKEL (reference sequence). Trimming took off 0 bases at V and 1 base at J, with 15 bases between the two ends. The CDR3 DNA reads as TGTGCCAGCAGCCAAGATGGGTTGGGCAGACCGAACACTGAAGCTTTCTTT. This encodes CASSQDGLGRPNTEAFF. The full variable domain, its missing parts supplied by reference TRBV3-1 and TRBJ1-1, is DTAVSQTPKYLVTQMGNDKSIKCEQNLGHDTMYWYKQDSKKFLKIMFSYNNKELIINETVPNRFSPKSPDKAHLNLHINSLELGDSAVYFCASSQDGLGRPNTEAFFGQGTRLTVV.

This clonotype was seen at least ten times. The chain employs TRBV7-6 and TRBJ2-5; D gene unclear. The ends were cut back, 4 bases at V and 4 bases at J, with 13 bases in the middle. Germline V gene data show CDR1 as SGHVS and CDR2 as FNYEAQ. The CDR3 is 14 residues long. CDR3 nucleotide sequence: TGTGCCAGCAGCTCCTACCAAGGAAGAGAGACCCAGTACTTC. It specifies CASSSYQGRETQYF.

This clonotype was seen repeatedly, ten times or more. The genes are TRBV27 and TRBJ2-5; 7 bases are a match to TRBD2. Germline values: CDR1 MNHEY, CDR2 SMNVEV (reference sequence). The trim removed 6 bases at V and 4 bases at J, leaving 14 bases unmatched. There are 16 residues in the CDR3. This CDR3 is CASRPLAGVLSETQYF. The CDR3 bases are TGTGCCAGCAGACCGCTGGCGGGGGTATTATCAGAGACCCAGTACTTC.

Comment on this clonotype: Only one base separates this from a far larger clonotype, so it likely reflects a read error. This chain links TRBV2 with TRBJ2-1, with D possibly TRBD1 on 5 matching bases. The CDR3 consists of 12 residues. Germline CDR1 is SNHLY and CDR2 is FYNNEI. Trimming removed 6 bases at V and 10 bases at J, with 13 bases between. CDR3 nucleotides: TGTGCCAGCAGCAGGGCGCCCTACGAGCAGTTCTTC. It codes for CASSRAPYEQFF.

In this sample, this clonotype turned up many times. The CDR3 spells CASSPRTGAGETQYF. The DNA for the CDR3 is TGTGCCAGCTCACCTCGTACGGGGGCGGGAGAGACCCAGTACTTC. The chain couples TRBV18 to TRBJ2-5; D tentatively reads TRBD1 or TRBD2 (6 bases each). Trimming removed 3 bases at V and 4 bases at J, with 15 bases between. Germline CDR1 reads KGHSH; CDR2 reads LQKENI. This CDR3 region has 15 residues.

This clonotype came up a few times. The chain carries TRBV12-3 or TRBV12-4 and TRBJ2-1; unclear D gene. This CDR3 comprises 14 residues. Trimming cost V 6 bases and J 10 bases, with 19 bases left between them. This chain's CDR3 is CASSTLTVGGEQFF. Here the CDR3 DNA reads TGTGCCAGCAGCACCCTGACTGTGGGCGGCGAGCAGTTCTTC.

To note about this clonotype: This likely reflects a read error, since a far larger clone is one base away. The chain has TRBV29-1 and TRBJ2-7, with 12 bases fitting TRBD2. The CDR3 loop spans 14 amino acids. CDR1 is SQVTM, CDR2 ANQGSEA, per germline. V gave up 3 bases and J gave up 9 bases; unmatched junction bases: 9. Here the CDR3 reads CSVEPSGRAGGQYF. The CDR3 coding sequence is TGCAGCGTTGAGCCTAGCGGGAGGGCTGGGGGGCAGTACTTC.